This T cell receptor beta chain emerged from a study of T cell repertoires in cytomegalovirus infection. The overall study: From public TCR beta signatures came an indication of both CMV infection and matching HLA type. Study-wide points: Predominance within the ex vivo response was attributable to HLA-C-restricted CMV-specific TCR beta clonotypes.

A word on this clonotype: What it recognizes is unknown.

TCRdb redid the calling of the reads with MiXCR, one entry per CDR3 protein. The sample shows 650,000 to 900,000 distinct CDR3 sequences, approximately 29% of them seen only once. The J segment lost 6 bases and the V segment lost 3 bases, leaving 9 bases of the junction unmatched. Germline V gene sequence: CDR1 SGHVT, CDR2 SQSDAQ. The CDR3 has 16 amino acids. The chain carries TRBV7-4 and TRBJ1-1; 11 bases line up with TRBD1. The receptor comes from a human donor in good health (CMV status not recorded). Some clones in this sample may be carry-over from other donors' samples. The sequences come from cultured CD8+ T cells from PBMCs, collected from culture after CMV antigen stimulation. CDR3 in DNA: TGTGCCAGCAGCTTTCGATTTGGGACAGGGGGGCCTGAAGCTTTCTTT. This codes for CASSFRFGTGGPEAFF. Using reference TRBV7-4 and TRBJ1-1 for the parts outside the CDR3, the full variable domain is GAGVSQSPRYKVAKRGRDVALRCDSISGHVTLYWYRQTLGQGSEVLTYSQSDAQRDKSGRPSGRFSAERPERSVSTLKIQRTEQGDSAVYLCASSFRFGTGGPEAFFGQGTRLTVV.